The clone carrying this TCR beta chain was counted a few times. Its antigen is undetermined. Primers for the PCR totalled 60 Vbeta and 13 Jbeta. The repertoire was sequenced with immunoSEQ multiplex PCR; TCRdb's copy has only in-frame clones and lacks some. Counted here are approximately 190,000 clones, about 12% occurring once; the ten biggest clones make up less than 8.5%. This entry comes from a study of cytomegalovirus exposure and HLA in healthy donors. Points from the study as a whole: When analyzed later, the rates of TCR association showed variation by HLA locus, with DRB1 the most and HLA-C the fewest. Further analysis, carried out later, found HLA-associated TCR beta chains more clonally expanded than equally common other chains.

CDR3 length: 16 amino acids. CDR1 and CDR2 (germline): KGHSH, LQKENI. The V end lost 1 base, the J end lost 0 bases, and 10 bases lay between the germline ends. This sequence originates from a man aged 45-65 years in good health and CMV-seropositive. The chain employs TRBV18 and TRBJ1-3, with D possibly matching TRBD1 (5 bases). Sample: PBMCs. The CDR3 bases are TGTGCCAGCTCACCACTTGACCAGGGCTCTGGAAACACCATATATTTT. Protein sequence: CASSPLDQGSGNTIYF. The whole variable domain, remainder taken from reference TRBV18 and TRBJ1-3, is NAGVMQNPRHLVRRRGQEARLRCSPMKGHSHVYWYRQLPEEGLKFMVYLQKENIIDESGMPKERFSAEFPKEGPSILRIQQVVRGDSAAYFCASSPLDQGSGNTIYFGEGSWLTVV.